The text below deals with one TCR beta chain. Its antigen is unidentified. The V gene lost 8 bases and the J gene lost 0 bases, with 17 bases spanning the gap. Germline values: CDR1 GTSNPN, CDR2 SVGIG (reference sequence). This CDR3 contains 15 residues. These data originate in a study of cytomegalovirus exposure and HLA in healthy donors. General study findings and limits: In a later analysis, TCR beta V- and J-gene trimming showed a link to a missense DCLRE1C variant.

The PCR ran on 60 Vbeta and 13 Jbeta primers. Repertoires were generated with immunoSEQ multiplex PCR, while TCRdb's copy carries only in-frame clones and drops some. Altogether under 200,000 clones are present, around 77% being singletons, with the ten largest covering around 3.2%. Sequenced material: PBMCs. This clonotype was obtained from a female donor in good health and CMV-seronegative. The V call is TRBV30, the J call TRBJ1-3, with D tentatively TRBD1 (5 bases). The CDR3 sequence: CARTRGDTSGNTIYF. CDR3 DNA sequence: TGTGCCCGGACACGGGGTGACACCTCTGGAAACACCATATATTTT.